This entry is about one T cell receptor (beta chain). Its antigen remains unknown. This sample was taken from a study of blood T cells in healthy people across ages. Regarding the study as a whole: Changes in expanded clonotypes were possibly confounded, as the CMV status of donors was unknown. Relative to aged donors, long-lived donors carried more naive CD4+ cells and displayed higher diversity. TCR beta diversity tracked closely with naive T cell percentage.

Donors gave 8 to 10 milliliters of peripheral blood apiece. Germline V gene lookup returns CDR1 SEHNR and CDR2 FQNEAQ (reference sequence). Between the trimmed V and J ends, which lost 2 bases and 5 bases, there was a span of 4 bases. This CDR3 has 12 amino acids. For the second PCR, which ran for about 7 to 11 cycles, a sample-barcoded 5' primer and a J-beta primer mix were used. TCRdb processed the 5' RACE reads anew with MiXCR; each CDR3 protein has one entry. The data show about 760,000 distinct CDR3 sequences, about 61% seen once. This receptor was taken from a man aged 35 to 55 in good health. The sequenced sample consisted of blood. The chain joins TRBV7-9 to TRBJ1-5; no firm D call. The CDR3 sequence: CASSLMDQPQHF. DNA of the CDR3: TGTGCCAGCAGCTTAATGGATCAGCCCCAGCATTTT.